Presented here are 17 T cell receptor beta chains from one specimen sequenced in a study of blood T cells in healthy people across ages. A second PCR, run for roughly 7 to 11 cycles, used a sample-barcoded 5' primer plus a J-beta primer mix. Each CDR3 protein gets one entry after TCRdb re-called the 5' RACE reads with MiXCR. Among 1.5 million to 2 million distinct CDR3 sequences listed, around half were seen once. The specimen was blood. The receptors here all came from a woman aged 40-49 years in good health.

The gene calls are TRBV2 and TRBJ1-2, with 7 nucleotides matching TRBD1. The CDR3 is 14 residues long. In germline, CDR1 is SNHLY, CDR2 FYNNEI. With V trimmed by 8 bases and J by 8 bases, 14 bases remained unmatched. The chain's CDR3 is CASRTPRQGPGYTF. CDR3 DNA sequence: TGTGCCAGCCGGACACCACGACAGGGTCCAGGCTACACCTTC.

The chain couples TRBV19 to TRBJ2-4; 7 bases fit TRBD1. The DNA end is a closer match to TRBJ2-7, so the J assignment may be wrong. There are 15 residues in the CDR3. Looked up from germline, CDR1 is LNHDA and CDR2 is SQIVND (reference sequence). The CDR3 protein is CASSRPGQIAYEQYF. CDR3 DNA sequence: TGTGCCAGTAGTAGGCCGGGACAGATCGCCTACGAGCAGTACTTC.

The V call is TRBV25-1, the J call TRBJ1-4; 10 bases match TRBD1. In germline, CDR1 is MGHDK, CDR2 SYGVNS. The CDR3 runs 13 residues. Trimming removed 6 bases from V and 10 bases from J; junction bases left unmatched: 5. CDR3 coding DNA: TGTGCCAGCAGGGGACAGGGGACCGGAAAACTGTTTTTT. It codes for CASRGQGTGKLFF.

The V gene is TRBV27, the J gene TRBJ2-4; D remains unclear. The J call may be in error: the DNA end matches TRBJ2-5 better. Germline CDR1 and CDR2: MNHEY and SMNVEV (reference sequence). The CDR3 loop spans 15 amino acids. CDR3 bases: TGTGCCAGCAGTTTCCCACATCTTCACTATGTGACCCAGTACTTC. This encodes CASSFPHLHYVTQYF.

Concerning this clonotype: The junction departs from germline at one end; a sequencing error may be responsible. The V and J genes are TRBV6-1 and TRBJ2-6; tentatively, D is TRBD1 (5 bases). The CDR3 is made up of 18 amino acids. From germline, CDR1 is MNHNS and CDR2 SASEGT. CDR3 in amino acids: CASSEYPGSLTGANALTF. CDR3 nucleotides: TGTGCCAGCAGTGAATATCCAGGGTCCCTTACTGGGGCCAACGCCCTGACTTTC.

The chain recombines TRBV2 with TRBJ1-2; 7 nucleotides match TRBD1. Per germline, CDR1 SNHLY and CDR2 FYNNEI. The J segment lost 5 bases and the V segment lost 6 bases, leaving 6 bases of the junction unmatched. CDR3 size: 13 residues. CDR3 residues: CASSIGTEYGYTF. DNA of the CDR3: TGTGCCAGCAGCATCGGGACAGAGTATGGCTACACCTTC. Variable domain in full (rest from reference TRBV2 and TRBJ1-2): EPEVTQTPSHQVTQMGQEVILRCVPISNHLYFYWYRQILGQKVEFLVSFYNNEISEKSEIFDDQFSVERPDGSNFTLKIRSTKLEDSAMYFCASSIGTEYGYTFGSGTRLTVV.

This clonotype was counted at least ten times. The V call is TRBV21-1, the J call TRBJ2-1; the table's D call TRBD1 went unverified against the DNA. TRBV21-1 is designated a pseudogene. This CDR3 contains 17 residues. The CDR3 sequence is CASSSGLQLSSYNEQFF. The CDR3 DNA reads TGTGCCAGCAGCTCAGGGTTACAGCTTAGCTCCTACAATGAGCAGTTCTTC.

The genes are TRBV10-3 and TRBJ2-7; D unresolved. Germline CDR1 ENHRY, CDR2 SYGVKD. V lost 3 bases and J lost 3, with 15 bases in between. The CDR3 extends over 15 amino acids. CDR3 sequence reads: CAISEPGEIIYEQYF. The DNA of the CDR3 is TGTGCCATCAGTGAACCTGGGGAAATTATCTACGAGCAGTACTTC.

This chain links TRBV28 with TRBJ2-5, with D perhaps matching TRBD1 or TRBD2 (6 bases each). Trimming stripped 5 bases from V and 2 bases from J, with 18 bases between. Germline-derived CDR1 and CDR2 are MDHEN and SYDVKM. The CDR3 sequence is 16 residues long. CDR3 coding DNA: TGTGCCAGCAGTAATGGGGACTTGGGGGCACAAGAGACCCAGTACTTC. Its translation: CASSNGDLGAQETQYF.

The chain has TRBV6-6 and TRBJ2-7; D may be TRBD1 or TRBD2 (6 bases each). CDR3 length: 13 residues. Germline CDR1 is MNHNY and CDR2 is SVGAGI (reference sequence). V was cut by 6 bases and J by 5 bases, with 14 bases left in between. The CDR3 spells CASRVLGGHEQYF. In nucleotides, the CDR3 is TGTGCCAGCAGGGTGCTCGGGGGCCACGAGCAGTACTTC.

DNA for the CDR3: TGCAGTGCACCTGTCGGGACAGCGTCACCCCTCCACTTT. Its protein is CSAPVGTASPLHF. The V call is TRBV20-1, the J call TRBJ1-6, with 7 bases fitting TRBD1. Looked up from germline, CDR1 is DFQATT and CDR2 is SNEGSKA (reference sequence). The CDR3 runs 13 residues. J was trimmed by 10 bases and V by 6 bases; bases with no gene match: 9.

The V call is TRBV20-1, the J call TRBJ2-3, with 8 bases aligning to TRBD2. Germline CDR1 DFQATT, CDR2 SNEGSKA (reference sequence). Trimming at V came to 6 bases and at J to 0 bases, leaving 5 bases not matched to a gene. CDR3 length: 14 amino acids. CDR3 bases: TGCAGTGCCTGGACTAGCCCCAGCACAGATACGCAGTATTTT. Protein sequence: CSAWTSPSTDTQYF.

V and J are TRBV7-2 and TRBJ2-7; possibly TRBD1 for D (6 bases). Germline CDR1 SGHTA, CDR2 FQGNSA. This CDR3 is 14 amino acids long. V shed 4 bases and J shed 2 bases, with 12 bases lying between them. The CDR3 region is CASSYRQETYEQYF. The CDR3 bases are TGTGCCAGCAGCTACCGACAGGAGACCTACGAGCAGTACTTC.

The CDR3 sequence: CASSLVGRAVPSGANVLTF. DNA of the CDR3: TGCGCCAGCAGCTTGGTAGGCAGGGCCGTACCCTCTGGGGCCAACGTCCTGACTTTC. This rearrangement joins TRBV5-1 to TRBJ2-6, with D perhaps TRBD1 (5 bases). The V end was cut by 0 bases, the J end by 0 bases, with 16 bases between. This CDR3 spans 19 amino acids. Looked up from germline, CDR1 is SGHRS and CDR2 is YFSETQ.

This clonotype was detected a few times. The chain links TRBV5-1 to TRBJ2-2; 8 bases are a match to TRBD1. The germline CDR1 and CDR2 sequences are SGHRS and YFSETQ. The V segment lost 2 bases and the J segment 4 bases; nucleotides outside the gene matches: 13. The CDR3 is 18 residues long. CDR3 loop: CASSFTIGTGTITGELFF. DNA of the CDR3: TGCGCCAGCAGCTTTACCATAGGGACAGGTACCATCACCGGGGAGCTGTTTTTT.

This clonotype was seen a few times. This chain links TRBV4-3 with TRBJ2-1; D is unclear. From germline, CDR1 is LGHNA and CDR2 YSLEER. This CDR3 region has 13 residues. V lost 1 base and J 8 bases, leaving 9 bases between the germline ends. Written as DNA, the CDR3 is TGCGCCAGCAGCCAAGTGGTTTTCGATGAGCAGTTCTTC. Its protein is CASSQVVFDEQFF.

The chain joins TRBV6-2 or TRBV6-3 to TRBJ2-3; D is possibly TRBD2 (5 bases). In germline, CDR1 is MNHEY, CDR2 SVGEGT. The CDR3 consists of 14 residues. Trimming took off 0 bases at V and 5 bases at J, with 9 bases between the two ends. The CDR3 nucleotides read TGTGCCAGCAGTTACTCTACTAGGGTAGATACGCAGTATTTT. Protein sequence: CASSYSTRVDTQYF.